This T cell receptor (beta chain) was found in a study of blood T cells in healthy people across ages. Broader study findings: Long-lived and aged donors differed, with more naive CD4+ cells and higher diversity in the long-lived.

Together with a sample-barcoded 5' primer, a J-beta primer mix was included in a second PCR lasting about 7 to 11 cycles. A template-switch adaptor with 12 random nucleotides tagged each cDNA molecule. TCRdb re-derived calls from the 5' RACE reads in MiXCR, one entry per CDR3 protein. The sample yields 800,000 to 950,000 distinct CDR3 sequences, under 50% seen once. CDR3 size: 16 residues. The V and J ends lost 3 bases and 5 bases respectively, with 18 bases between them. Germline V CDR1 and CDR2: SGHTA, FQGNSA. Details on this clonotype: Its specificity is not known.

This receptor was identified in a man aged 25-45 years in good health. The source material was blood. The V call is TRBV7-2, the J call TRBJ2-3, with D perhaps TRBD2 (6 bases). CDR3 in amino acids: CASSLFGTGVGDTQYF. DNA of the CDR3: TGTGCCAGCAGCTTGTTCGGGACGGGGGTGGGAGATACGCAGTATTTT.